The next 13 T cell receptor beta chains were all read from a single sample in a study of blood T cell repertoires in COVID-19. The assay was immunoSEQ multiplex PCR, and TCRdb's table has in-frame clones only and misses some. The sample consists of around 70,000 clones, around 79% of them appearing once. Sequencing used peripheral blood. These TCRs come from a man aged 55 to 70 with active or convalescent COVID-19.

V is TRBV7-2 and J is TRBJ2-5; D is unresolved. The CDR3 consists of 13 residues. V was clipped by 1 base and J by 5 bases, with 8 bases between them. Germline assignment: CDR1 SGHTA and CDR2 FQGNSA. The CDR3: CASSLDFGETQYF. CDR3 DNA: TGTGCCAGCAGCTTAGATTTCGGGGAGACCCAGTACTTC.

This chain joins TRBV5-6 and TRBJ2-7; the match to TRBD1 covers 7 bases. The CDR3 contains 15 residues. The V segment lost 5 bases and the J segment 0 bases; nucleotides outside the gene matches: 8. The germline V gene has CDR1 SGHDT and CDR2 YYEEEE. CDR3 nucleotide sequence: TGTGCCAGCAGAAAGACAGGGAATAGCTCCTACGAGCAGTACTTC. Translation gives CASRKTGNSSYEQYF.

This sequence joins TRBV19 and TRBJ1-4; D is unresolved. This CDR3 is 14 amino acids long. Deletions cut 3 bases from V and 8 bases from J, with 13 bases between. The V gene's germline CDR1 is LNHDA and CDR2 SQIVND (reference sequence). CDR3 DNA sequence: TGTGCCAGTAGTATTAGAGCGGTTCCCGAAAAACTGTTTTTT. Protein product: CASSIRAVPEKLFF.

The chain links TRBV5-5 to TRBJ2-7; tentative D call: TRBD1 (5 bases). Germline loops: CDR1 SGHKS, CDR2 YYEKEE (reference sequence). The CDR3 has 15 residues. Trimming pared 4 bases from V and 0 bases from J, leaving 14 bases between. The CDR3 DNA is TGTGCCAGCAGCCGGTCGGACATGGACTCCTACGAGCAGTACTTC. Amino acids: CASSRSDMDSYEQYF.

The chain uses TRBV29-1 and TRBJ1-2; no reliable D call. In germline, CDR1 is SQVTM, CDR2 ANQGSEA. Deletions cut 4 bases from V and 2 bases from J, with 8 bases between. The CDR3 is 12 residues long. Written as DNA, the CDR3 is TGCAGCGTTGCCCGAGGAAACTATGGCTACACCTTC. This encodes CSVARGNYGYTF.

V and J are TRBV29-1 and TRBJ1-1, with no clear D. V was clipped by 7 bases and J by 6 bases, with 15 bases between them. The germline CDR1 and CDR2 sequences are SQVTM and ANQGSEA. This CDR3 region has 12 residues. CDR3 residues: CSAFGLSAEAFF. For the CDR3, the DNA is TGCAGCGCCTTCGGTTTGTCCGCTGAAGCTTTCTTT.

This chain links TRBV3-1 (or the pseudogene TRBV3-2) with TRBJ2-3; 7 bases are shared with TRBD2. The J segment lost 0 bases and the V segment lost 2 bases, leaving 11 bases of the junction unmatched. CDR3 size: 18 residues. Germline V gene lookup returns CDR1 LGHDT and CDR2 YNNKEL (reference sequence). DNA of the CDR3: TGTGCCAGCAGCCAAATATCGGCTAGCGGACCAAGCACAGATACGCAGTATTTT. It yields the protein CASSQISASGPSTDTQYF.

The CDR3 here is CASSLAGTYTYNEQFF. The CDR3 DNA follows: TGTGCCAGCAGCTTGGCCGGGACTTATACCTACAATGAGCAGTTCTTC. V gene TRBV5-4 combines with J gene TRBJ2-1; D is perhaps TRBD2 (6 bases). The CDR3 extends over 16 amino acids. CDR1 and CDR2 (germline): SGHNT, YYREEE (reference sequence). Trimming took off 0 bases at V and 2 bases at J, with 12 bases between the two ends. The full variable domain, rest sourced from reference TRBV5-4 and TRBJ2-1, is ETGVTQSPTHLIKTRGQQVTLRCSSQSGHNTVSWYQQALGQGPQFIFQYYREEENGRGNFPPRFSGLQFPNYSSELNVNALELDDSALYLCASSLAGTYTYNEQFFGPGTRLTVL.

The rearrangement joins TRBV5-5 to TRBJ1-5; 12 bases line up with TRBD1. V shed 3 bases and J 7 bases; nucleotides not matched to a gene: 2. The germline gives CDR1 SGHKS, CDR2 YYEKEE (reference sequence). The CDR3 sequence is 14 residues long. The CDR3 coding sequence is TGTGCCAGCAGCTCCGGGACAGGGGGCCAGCCCCAGCATTTT. Protein sequence: CASSSGTGGQPQHF.

This clone was detected only once. This chain connects TRBV28 to TRBJ2-5; 8 bases agree with TRBD2. Germline CDR1 is MDHEN and CDR2 is SYDVKM. The CDR3 has 16 residues. The ends lost 5 bases at V and 2 bases at J; junction bases unmatched: 10. For the CDR3, the DNA is TGTGCCAGCAGTCCCATGGCGGGGGGTTGGCAAGAGACCCAGTACTTC. As protein: CASSPMAGGWQETQYF.

This clone was observed a single time. The CDR3 nucleotides are TGTGCCAGTACCCCCAGGGGGCGGTTTTTAAATGAGCAGTTCTTC. It translates to CASTPRGRFLNEQFF. This sequence joins TRBV19 and TRBJ2-1; the match to TRBD1 covers 8 bases. Looked up from germline, CDR1 is LNHDA and CDR2 is SQIVND (reference sequence). Trimming at V came to 7 bases and at J to 7 bases, leaving 12 bases not matched to a gene. This CDR3 comprises 15 residues.

The DNA for the CDR3 is TGTGCCAGCAGCTTAGGGAGCGGGGACTACAATGAGCAGTTCTTC. Translation: CASSLGSGDYNEQFF. The rearrangement links TRBV11-3 to TRBJ2-1, with 7 bases fitting TRBD2. Germline CDR1 and CDR2: SGHNT and YENEEA. V shed 1 base and J 3 bases; nucleotides not matched to a gene: 3. The CDR3 sequence is 15 residues long.

In its sample, this clone was seen once. V and J are TRBV5-1 and TRBJ1-2; D not certain. The CDR3 is 14 residues long. From germline, CDR1 is SGHRS and CDR2 YFSETQ. V was trimmed by 4 bases and J by 8 bases, leaving 18 bases between them. CDR3 protein: CASSPSNSGIGYTF. For the CDR3, the DNA is TGCGCCAGCAGCCCGTCGAACAGCGGCATCGGCTACACCTTC.